Shown below are 15 T cell receptor beta chains from a single sample sequenced in a study of blood T cell repertoires in COVID-19. The assay was immunoSEQ multiplex PCR, and TCRdb's table has in-frame clones only and misses some. In the table there are 200,000 or so clones, less than 90% of which are singletons. The sequenced sample consisted of peripheral blood. The receptors derive from a man between 65 and 85 years old with acute or convalescent COVID-19.

There are a few counts of this clone. The gene calls are TRBV12-3 or TRBV12-4 and TRBJ1-5; D gene ambiguous. Trimming removed 4 bases at V and 4 bases at J, with 8 bases between. The CDR3 consists of 13 residues. The CDR3 loop is CASSWSRNQPQHF. The CDR3 region has the DNA TGTGCCAGCAGTTGGTCTAGGAATCAGCCCCAGCATTTT.

The J gene is TRBJ2-7, the V gene TRBV12-2; TRBD2, the D gene given by the table, was not confirmed from the DNA. TRBV12-2 is listed as a pseudogene. The CDR3 totals 15 residues. The CDR3 DNA sequence: TGTGCAAGTCGCTTATCTGGACTACTTACTTACGAGCAGTACTTC. Amino acid sequence: CASRLSGLLTYEQYF.

The V and J genes are TRBV27 and TRBJ2-1; 14 nucleotides line up with TRBD2. CDR1 is MNHEY, CDR2 SMNVEV, per germline (reference sequence). The CDR3 extends over 20 amino acids. The V gene end was trimmed by 5 bases and the J gene end by 0 bases; junction bases not matched to a gene: 12. CDR3 sequence: CASSRSGTSGGPSSYNEQFF. DNA of the CDR3: TGTGCCAGCAGTCGGTCCGGGACTAGCGGGGGTCCGAGCTCCTACAATGAGCAGTTCTTC.

This clone was seen once. At the DNA level, this CDR3 is encoded by other sequences in the same sample as well. The chain combines TRBV28 with TRBJ2-3; 7 bases match TRBD2. This CDR3 spans 17 amino acids. V lost 6 bases and J lost 0; bases outside the gene matches: 12. CDR1 is MDHEN, CDR2 SYDVKM, per germline. CDR3 in amino acids: CASSPPAGGGSTDTQYF. CDR3 coding DNA: TGTGCCAGCAGCCCTCCGGCCGGCGGGGGTAGCACAGATACGCAGTATTTT. The variable domain in full, with the rest retrieved from reference TRBV28 and TRBJ2-3, is DVKVTQSSRYLVKRTGEKVFLECVQDMDHENMFWYRQDPGLGLRLIYFSYDVKMKEKGDIPEGYSVSREKKERFSLILESASTNQTSMYLCASSPPAGGGSTDTQYFGPGTRLTVL.

The chain joins TRBV6-5 to TRBJ1-1, with D possibly TRBD1 on 5 matching bases. This CDR3 contains 14 residues. From germline, CDR1 is MNHEY and CDR2 SVGAGI. V was clipped by 6 bases and J by 4 bases, with 15 bases between them. CDR3: CASRSSGVSTEAFF. In nucleotides, the CDR3 is TGTGCCAGCAGGTCTTCGGGGGTTAGCACTGAAGCTTTCTTT.

The chain carries TRBV27 and TRBJ2-7, with 7 bases matching TRBD2. The CDR3 covers 14 residues. Germline V lookup: CDR1 MNHEY, CDR2 SMNVEV (reference sequence). V was pared by 2 bases and J by 3 bases, with 4 bases of the junction left unmatched. CDR3 in amino acids: CASSLREVGYEQYF. DNA for the CDR3: TGTGCCAGCAGTTTACGGGAGGTTGGCTACGAGCAGTACTTC.

The chain carries TRBV19 and TRBJ1-3, with D possibly being TRBD1 (6 bases). Germline V gene lookup returns CDR1 LNHDA and CDR2 SQIVND (reference sequence). The CDR3 consists of 16 residues. The V and J ends lost 3 bases and 0 bases respectively, with 12 bases between them. The CDR3 DNA sequence: TGTGCCAGTAGTATCCCCCCGGGACACTCTGGAAACACCATATATTTT. Protein product: CASSIPPGHSGNTIYF. Supplemented by reference TRBV19 and TRBJ1-3, the full variable domain reads DGGITQSPKYLFRKEGQNVTLSCEQNLNHDAMYWYRQDPGQGLRLIYYSQIVNDFQKGDIAEGYSVSREKKESFPLTVTSAQKNPTAFYLCASSIPPGHSGNTIYFGEGSWLTVV.

The chain links TRBV19 to TRBJ2-1, with TRBD1 identical over 7 bases. J was trimmed by 8 bases and V by 6 bases; bases with no gene match: 7. Germline V gives CDR1 LNHDA, CDR2 SQIVND (reference sequence). CDR3 length: 13 amino acids. The CDR3 loop reads CASRGQAQDEQFF. As DNA, the CDR3 is TGTGCCAGTAGAGGACAGGCACAAGATGAGCAGTTCTTC.

The V gene is TRBV28, the J gene TRBJ2-5; 16 bases align to TRBD2. Looked up from germline, CDR1 is MDHEN and CDR2 is SYDVKM. The CDR3 is 17 residues long. J lost 5 bases, V lost 4 bases, and 7 bases had no gene match. CDR3 protein: CASSSPGLAGGRETQYF. CDR3 DNA: TGTGCCAGCAGTTCCCCGGGACTAGCGGGGGGGAGGGAGACCCAGTACTTC.

V is TRBV6-2 or TRBV6-3 and J is TRBJ1-2, with D possibly being TRBD1 (5 bases). The germline gives CDR1 MNHEY, CDR2 SVGEGT. This CDR3 comprises 14 residues. Trimming left V 0 bases short and J 8 bases short, with 13 bases between. CDR3 DNA sequence: TGTGCCAGCAGTTACTCGTTACAGGAAGACGGCTACACCTTC. It encodes CASSYSLQEDGYTF.

The rearrangement links TRBV19 to TRBJ1-5, with 9 positions matching TRBD1. The CDR3 runs to 15 residues. The germline V gene encodes CDR1 LNHDA and CDR2 SQIVND (reference sequence). With V trimmed by 6 bases and J by 7 bases, 10 bases remained unmatched. The DNA of the CDR3 is TGTGCCAGTAGGGAGACAGGGGGAAATAGGCAGCCCCAGCATTTT. Its protein is CASRETGGNRQPQHF.

V usage is TRBV10-3 and J usage is TRBJ2-5; 7 bases are shared with TRBD2. This CDR3 region has 17 residues. V lost 0 bases and J lost 7; bases outside the gene matches: 14. In germline, CDR1 is ENHRY, CDR2 SYGVKD. CDR3 bases: TGTGCCATCAGTGAGTCGGATTCTAGCGGCCCGAGTGGGACCCAGTACTTC. Protein sequence: CAISESDSSGPSGTQYF.

Details on this clone: Sequence at one end of the junction differs from germline and may be a read error. J is TRBJ1-1 and V is TRBV10-3; D possibly corresponds to TRBD1 (6 bases). In germline, CDR1 is ENHRY, CDR2 SYGVKD. CDR3 length equals 16 residues. Written as DNA, the CDR3 is TGTGCCATCAGTGAGAATATACTAGGGGGTAACAATGAAGCTTTCTTT. Amino acid sequence: CAISENILGGNNEAFF.

This clone was seen only once. The chain links TRBV3-1 (or the pseudogene TRBV3-2) to TRBJ1-1; 9 positions match TRBD1. V dropped 1 base and J dropped 4; count of bases not matched to a gene: 4. Germline loops: CDR1 LGHDT, CDR2 YNNKEL (reference sequence). This CDR3 spans 15 amino acids. The CDR3: CASSQGTGDGTEAFF. CDR3 nucleotide sequence: TGTGCCAGCAGCCAAGGGACAGGGGACGGCACTGAAGCTTTCTTT.

For the CDR3, the DNA is TGTGCCAGCAGCCAAGACTGGCTGAACACTGAAGCTTTCTTT. Protein: CASSQDWLNTEAFF. V usage is TRBV3-1 (or the pseudogene TRBV3-2) and J usage is TRBJ1-1; no definite D call. CDR3 length: 14 amino acids. V was trimmed by 0 bases and J by 0 bases, leaving 5 bases between them. CDR1 LGHDT and CDR2 YNNKEL come from the germline V gene (reference sequence).